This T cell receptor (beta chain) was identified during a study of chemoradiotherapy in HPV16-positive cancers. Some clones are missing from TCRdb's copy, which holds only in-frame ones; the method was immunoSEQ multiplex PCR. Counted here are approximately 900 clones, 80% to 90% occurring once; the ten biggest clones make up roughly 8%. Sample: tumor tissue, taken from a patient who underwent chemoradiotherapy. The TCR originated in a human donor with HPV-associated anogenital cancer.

This CDR3 is CASSWDRGDGYTF. CDR3 sequence (DNA): TGTGCCAGCAGCTGGGACAGGGGCGATGGCTACACCTTC. V gene TRBV6-6 combines with J gene TRBJ1-2, with 10 bases that match TRBD1. In germline, CDR1 is MNHNY, CDR2 SVGAGI (reference sequence). This CDR3 has 13 residues. J lost 6 bases, V lost 6 bases, and 4 bases had no gene match.